The sequence of this T cell receptor (beta chain) was determined in a study of CD8 T cells in ankylosing spondylitis. CDR1 and CDR2 (germline): MDHEN, SYDVKM. V trimming: 7 bases; J trimming: 5 bases; junction bases outside the gene matches: 8. The CDR3 contains 14 residues. Study results and limitations: Within matched ankylosing spondylitis synovial fluid, disease-linked clones were reportedly significantly enriched. The authors found the disease-linked clones to be CD8+ and relatively rare in peripheral blood. Seemingly distinctive of ankylosing spondylitis blood was a TCR beta motif formed by eight highly homologous variants.

Making the TCR beta libraries involved quantitative 5'-RACE with molecular barcodes. Each CDR3 protein gets one entry after TCRdb re-called the 5' RACE reads with MiXCR. Among around 90,000 distinct CDR3 sequences listed, roughly 27% were seen once. This clonotype was observed a handful of times. The antigen is not known. The genes are TRBV28 and TRBJ1-5, with 7 bases that match TRBD1. The clonotype comes from a male donor with ankylosing spondylitis or in good health (not recorded which). The sequenced sample consisted of blood, either unsorted or a sorted T cell fraction (not recorded which). CDR3 bases: TGTGCCAGCACCGAGGACAGGAGGGATCAGCCCCAGCATTTT. It encodes CASTEDRRDQPQHF.